The 32 T cell receptor beta chains below were found in one sample sequenced in a study of T cell repertoires in cytomegalovirus infection. What these receptors recognize is not known. TCRdb passed the reads through MiXCR, listing each CDR3 protein once. The sample yields approximately 470,000 distinct CDR3 sequences, approximately 40% seen once. Sequences were derived from cultured PBMCs, sampled from culture after CMV antigen stimulation. These receptors originate from a human donor in good health (CMV status not recorded). Some clones in this sample may be carry-over from other donors' samples.

V gene TRBV19 combines with J gene TRBJ1-1, with 7 bases aligning to TRBD1. The CDR3 has 15 residues. V lost 5 bases, J lost 1 base, and 7 bases stayed unmatched. Looked up from germline, CDR1 is LNHDA and CDR2 is SQIVND (reference sequence). CDR3 coding DNA: TGTGCCAGTAGTCCCGGGACAGACAAGAACACTGAAGCTTTCTTT. It is translated as CASSPGTDKNTEAFF.

The J gene is TRBJ1-5, the V gene TRBV20-1; D is undetermined. In germline, CDR1 is DFQATT, CDR2 SNEGSKA (reference sequence). The CDR3 has 12 residues. Trimming removed 6 bases from V and 4 bases from J, with 10 bases in between. CDR3 bases: TGCAGTGCGGGTCATGGGAATCAGCCCCAGCATTTT. This codes for CSAGHGNQPQHF.

The gene calls are TRBV7-2 and TRBJ2-3, with 9 bases matching TRBD2. V was clipped by 6 bases and J by 0 bases; unmatched bases: 4. The CDR3 extends over 15 amino acids. The germline V gene has CDR1 SGHTA and CDR2 FQGNSA. Written as DNA, the CDR3 is TGTGCCAGCAGTGTAGCGGGAGAGAGCACAGATACGCAGTATTTT. Amino acids: CASSVAGESTDTQYF.

This clonotype was detected only a few times. This chain connects TRBV7-6 to TRBJ2-1; 8 bases are a match to TRBD2. The CDR3 runs 15 residues. Germline lookup yields CDR1 SGHVS and CDR2 FNYEAQ. Losses at the gene ends were 5 bases for V and 3 bases for J; bases not matched to a gene: 6. CDR3 nucleotides: TGTGCCAGCAGCCCCGGGACTAGAAACTACAATGAGCAGTTCTTC. The encoded protein is CASSPGTRNYNEQFF.

This chain connects TRBV7-9 to TRBJ1-6; D uncertain. With 3 bases removed from V and 10 bases from J, the gap between germline ends came to 13 bases. Germline V gene lookup returns CDR1 SEHNR and CDR2 FQNEAQ (reference sequence). There are 14 residues in the CDR3. CDR3 sequence: CASSFPLMGSPLHF. Here the CDR3 DNA reads TGTGCCAGCAGCTTTCCTCTTATGGGGTCACCCCTCCACTTT.

The table lists this clonotype with many counts. The genes are TRBV7-8 and TRBJ2-3, with D possibly being TRBD2 (6 bases). This CDR3 spans 13 amino acids. V was clipped by 5 bases and J by 4 bases, with 10 bases between them. Germline CDR1 SGHVS, CDR2 FQNEAQ. The CDR3 coding sequence is TGTGCCAGCAGCGCCTCGGGGGCAGATACGCAGTATTTT. Protein product: CASSASGADTQYF. Combining the CDR3 with reference TRBV7-8 and TRBJ2-3 gives the whole variable domain GAGVSQSPRYKVAKRGQDVALRCDPISGHVSLFWYQQALGQGPEFLTYFQNEAQLDKSGLPSDRFFAERPEGSVSTLKIQRTQQEDSAVYLCASSASGADTQYFGPGTRLTVL.

This chain joins TRBV5-4 and TRBJ2-1, with 8 bases aligning to TRBD2. Germline CDR1 reads SGHNT; CDR2 reads YYREEE (reference sequence). The junction had 12 bases not matched to a gene; V was cut back by 4 bases and J by 6 bases. The CDR3 has 16 amino acids. Here the CDR3 DNA reads TGTGCCAGCAGCCCGGGAGGGCCGACGTTGAGCAATGAGCAGTTCTTC. Its translation is CASSPGGPTLSNEQFF.

This rearrangement joins TRBV28 to TRBJ2-3, with no clear D. This CDR3 region has 16 residues. The V gene's germline CDR1 is MDHEN and CDR2 SYDVKM. Trimming removed 4 bases from V and 0 bases from J, with 14 bases in between. The chain's CDR3 is CASSSILKWSTDTQYF. Here the CDR3 DNA reads TGTGCCAGCAGTTCGATCCTCAAGTGGAGCACAGATACGCAGTATTTT.

Only one count was recorded for this clonotype. The genes are TRBV12-3 or TRBV12-4 and TRBJ2-1; the D gene is possibly TRBD2 (5 bases). The CDR3 extends over 14 amino acids. Between the trimmed V and J ends, which lost 4 bases and 4 bases, there was a span of 11 bases. The CDR3 loop is CASSYTRGYNEQFF. The CDR3 DNA is TGTGCCAGCAGTTACACCCGGGGTTACAATGAGCAGTTCTTC.

V usage is TRBV7-9 and J usage is TRBJ1-3; D is possibly TRBD1 (5 bases). The CDR3 consists of 14 residues. V was pared by 5 bases and J by 3 bases, with 11 bases between. CDR1 is SEHNR, CDR2 FQNEAQ, per germline (reference sequence). This CDR3 reads CASSRGAVGNTIYF. CDR3 nucleotide sequence: TGTGCCAGCAGCCGAGGGGCAGTTGGAAACACCATATATTTT.

This clonotype showed up many times. V is TRBV7-2 and J is TRBJ2-5; possible D gene TRBD2, 5 bases. The germline V gene encodes CDR1 SGHTA and CDR2 FQGNSA. This CDR3 region has 15 residues. V gave up 2 bases and J gave up 8 bases, with 18 bases separating them. CDR3 sequence: CASSLTSGLEGTQYF. As DNA, the CDR3 is TGTGCCAGCAGCTTAACGAGCGGACTCGAGGGAACCCAGTACTTC.

The chain carries TRBV10-3 and TRBJ2-2; D uncertain. V was clipped by 2 bases and J by 4 bases, with 5 bases between them. The CDR3 covers 13 residues. Germline CDR1 reads ENHRY; CDR2 reads SYGVKD. The CDR3 bases are TGTGCCATCAGTGAGCGGTCCACCGGGGAGCTGTTTTTT. Translating gives CAISERSTGELFF.

This clonotype has more than one count but fewer than ten. This sequence joins TRBV7-2 and TRBJ2-7, with D tentatively TRBD2 (6 bases). Germline CDR1 reads SGHTA; CDR2 reads FQGNSA. Trimming removed 1 base from V and 6 bases from J, with 13 bases in between. CDR3 length equals 14 residues. CDR3 DNA: TGTGCCAGCAGCTTAGTGGCCGGGAGCGGCGAGCAGTACTTC. Amino acid sequence: CASSLVAGSGEQYF.

This sequence joins TRBV20-1 and TRBJ2-7; no definite D call. The CDR3 covers 15 residues. V dropped 1 base and J dropped 1 base, with 14 bases sitting between them. Germline lookup yields CDR1 DFQATT and CDR2 SNEGSKA (reference sequence). The CDR3 DNA reads as TGCAGTGCTAGAGGGCAAGCGCACGGATCCTACGAGCAGTACTTC. The encoded protein is CSARGQAHGSYEQYF.

There are a few counts of this clonotype. The V call is TRBV11-2, the J call TRBJ2-2; 8 nucleotides match TRBD1. The V gene's germline CDR1 is SGHAT and CDR2 FQNNGV. This CDR3 has 16 residues. Losses at the gene ends were 6 bases for V and 5 bases for J; bases not matched to a gene: 11. CDR3 DNA sequence: TGTGCCAGCAGATCCCCCCGGACAGGGAAAACCGGGGAGCTGTTTTTT. It is translated as CASRSPRTGKTGELFF.

The gene calls are TRBV18 and TRBJ2-7, with 8 bases lining up with TRBD1. The CDR3 is 15 amino acids. V shed 3 bases, J shed 3 bases, and the junction held 7 bases outside the gene matches. Germline V CDR1 and CDR2: KGHSH, LQKENI. For the CDR3, the DNA is TGTGCCAGCTCACCCGATTGGGACAGGAACTACGAGCAGTACTTC. Its protein is CASSPDWDRNYEQYF.

In this sample, this clonotype turned up a few times. The V call is TRBV7-9, the J call TRBJ1-4, with 11 bases lining up with TRBD1. After removal of 1 base from V and 6 bases from J, the junction contained 7 bases not matched to a gene. The CDR3 is 17 amino acids. CDR1 and CDR2 from the germline V gene are SEHNR and FQNEAQ (reference sequence). The CDR3 DNA reads as TGTGCCAGCAGCTTAGGCATCGGGACAGGGGGAGATGAAAAACTGTTTTTT. Amino acid sequence: CASSLGIGTGGDEKLFF.

The rearrangement joins TRBV4-2 to TRBJ1-3, with D uncertain. Germline V CDR1 and CDR2: LGHNA, YNFKEQ. This CDR3 has 14 residues. Trimming took off 2 bases at V and 4 bases at J, with 9 bases between the two ends. CDR3 amino acids: CASSQTEVGNTIYF. As DNA, the CDR3 is TGTGCCAGCAGCCAAACTGAGGTGGGAAACACCATATATTTT.

This clonotype was found a few times. The chain recombines TRBV7-2 with TRBJ2-2; 7 nucleotides agree with TRBD2. The CDR3 sequence is 16 residues long. V was clipped by 6 bases and J by 0 bases; unmatched bases: 7. The V gene's germline CDR1 is SGHTA and CDR2 FQGNSA. The CDR3 region is CASSLPGGTNTGELFF. The CDR3 nucleotides read TGTGCCAGCAGTTTGCCGGGGGGAACGAACACCGGGGAGCTGTTTTTT.

This clonotype was seen many times. J is TRBJ2-5 and V is TRBV7-2; D possibly uses TRBD1 or TRBD2 (6 bases each). Germline-derived CDR1 and CDR2 are SGHTA and FQGNSA. Trimming removed 2 bases at V and 4 bases at J, with 17 bases between. This CDR3 has 16 amino acids. The CDR3 DNA sequence: TGTGCCAGCAGCTTACGCCCCCGAGGGGGAGGAGAGACCCAGTACTTC. Amino acids: CASSLRPRGGGETQYF.

The chain employs TRBV6-2 or TRBV6-3 and TRBJ1-1, with D tentatively TRBD1 (6 bases). Per the germline V gene, CDR1 is MNHEY and CDR2 is SVGEGT. CDR3 length equals 17 residues. V was trimmed by 2 bases and J by 3 bases, leaving 19 bases between them. Here the CDR3 reads CASSYLPGHRADTEAFF. DNA for the CDR3: TGTGCCAGCAGTTACCTCCCGGGACACCGGGCGGACACTGAAGCTTTCTTT.

This chain connects TRBV4-3 to TRBJ2-1, with unresolved D. The CDR3 is 15 residues long. Trimming removed 0 bases at V and 0 bases at J, with 6 bases between. Germline CDR1 LGHNA, CDR2 YSLEER. CDR3 in amino acids: CASSQERVSYNEQFF. The DNA of the CDR3 is TGCGCCAGCAGCCAAGAAAGGGTCTCCTACAATGAGCAGTTCTTC.

This sequence joins TRBV6-5 and TRBJ2-1, with 8 bases lining up with TRBD2. The CDR3 loop spans 15 amino acids. The germline CDR1 and CDR2 sequences are MNHEY and SVGAGI. Trimming cost V 2 bases and J 6 bases; bases outside gene matches: 6. The CDR3 spells CASSYTSGSGNEQFF. The CDR3 DNA sequence: TGTGCCAGCAGTTACACGAGCGGGAGTGGCAATGAGCAGTTCTTC.

This clonotype was seen more than once but under ten times. The chain carries TRBV7-9 and TRBJ1-1; maybe TRBD1 (5 bases). The V gene lost 3 bases and the J gene lost 10 bases, with 15 bases spanning the gap. The CDR3 runs to 13 residues. CDR1 SEHNR and CDR2 FQNEAQ come from the germline V gene (reference sequence). CDR3 in amino acids: CASSLFHSGGAFF. The CDR3 DNA reads as TGTGCCAGCAGCTTGTTTCACAGCGGGGGAGCTTTCTTT. Using reference TRBV7-9 and TRBJ1-1 for the parts outside the CDR3, the full variable domain is DTGVSQNPRHKITKRGQNVTFRCDPISEHNRLYWYRQTLGQGPEFLTYFQNEAQLEKSRLLSDRFSAERPKGSFSTLEIQRTEQGDSAMYLCASSLFHSGGAFFGQGTRLTVV.

J is TRBJ2-7 and V is TRBV7-6, with 9 bases lining up with TRBD1. The CDR3 spans 18 residues. Germline CDR1 SGHVS, CDR2 FNYEAQ. J lost 3 bases, V lost 5 bases, and 17 bases had no gene match. CDR3 loop: CASSLVGTGSGGSYEQYF. The DNA of the CDR3 is TGTGCCAGCAGCCTAGTGGGGACAGGGTCGGGTGGTAGCTACGAGCAGTACTTC.

This clonotype was picked up a small number of times. This chain links TRBV7-6 with TRBJ1-1; maybe TRBD1 (5 bases). There are 14 residues in the CDR3. The germline gives CDR1 SGHVS, CDR2 FNYEAQ. Trimming removed 5 bases at V and 0 bases at J, with 10 bases between. The CDR3 DNA sequence: TGTGCCAGCAGCAGGGGAAATTTGAACACTGAAGCTTTCTTT. It encodes CASSRGNLNTEAFF.

This rearrangement joins TRBV2 to TRBJ2-1, with 7 nucleotides matching TRBD1. Trimming removed 6 bases from V and 9 bases from J; junction bases left unmatched: 14. Germline-derived CDR1 and CDR2 are SNHLY and FYNNEI. The CDR3 is 15 amino acids. This CDR3 is CASRNPTGSAGEQFF. The CDR3 DNA sequence: TGTGCCAGCAGGAACCCGACAGGGTCGGCGGGTGAGCAGTTCTTC.

The genes are TRBV7-2 and TRBJ1-5; unclear D gene. Germline V lookup: CDR1 SGHTA, CDR2 FQGNSA. V was pared by 2 bases and J by 6 bases, with 11 bases between. This CDR3 is built from 14 residues. In DNA, the CDR3 is TGTGCCAGCAGCTTAAGGTCATGGAGTCAGCCCCAGCATTTT. The encoded protein is CASSLRSWSQPQHF.

This clonotype has a handful of counts. The J gene is TRBJ1-5, the V gene TRBV6-2 or TRBV6-3; TRBD1 might be the D (5 bases). Germline values: CDR1 MNHEY, CDR2 SVGEGT. The CDR3 loop spans 12 amino acids. V was cut by 5 bases and J by 9 bases, with 11 bases left in between. The CDR3 here is CASSTPDRPQHF. In DNA, the CDR3 is TGTGCCAGCAGTACCCCTGACAGGCCCCAGCATTTT.

This chain links TRBV7-9 with TRBJ2-1; the match to TRBD1 covers 7 bases. The CDR3 has 16 amino acids. V dropped 5 bases and J dropped 8; count of bases not matched to a gene: 15. Germline V gene data show CDR1 as SEHNR and CDR2 as FQNEAQ (reference sequence). The CDR3 DNA reads as TGTGCCAGCAGCCCCCTGACAGGGACCCTATTCGATGAGCAGTTCTTC. This encodes CASSPLTGTLFDEQFF.

This clonotype was counted only a few times. The chain employs TRBV7-2 and TRBJ2-7; 12 bases match TRBD1. The CDR3 spans 16 residues. Germline V gives CDR1 SGHTA, CDR2 FQGNSA. Unmatched junction bases numbered 9, after V lost 5 bases and J lost 4 bases. The CDR3 region has the DNA TGTGCCAGCAGCCCCAGAGGGGGACAGGGGGCGTACGAGCAGTACTTC. As protein: CASSPRGGQGAYEQYF.

The V gene is TRBV19, the J gene TRBJ2-4; the D gene is possibly TRBD1 (8 bases). CDR3 length: 15 amino acids. Germline V gives CDR1 LNHDA, CDR2 SQIVND (reference sequence). The V gene lost 6 bases and the J gene lost 5 bases, with 17 bases spanning the gap. CDR3 protein: CASRQGAAGENIQYF. The CDR3 DNA reads TGTGCCAGTAGGCAGGGGGCGGCGGGGGAAAACATTCAGTACTTC.